What follows describes a single T cell receptor beta chain. The sample comes from a study of blood T cell repertoires in COVID-19. Study in general: In each case, the material was cDNA or gDNA derived from T cells, B-cell-depleted T cells, or PBMCs.

Some clones are missing from TCRdb's copy, which holds only in-frame ones; the method was immunoSEQ multiplex PCR. The table records 350,000 to 550,000 clones, 80% to 90% of them present only once. The germline V gene has CDR1 GTSNPN and CDR2 SVGIG (reference sequence). The CDR3 is made up of 14 amino acids. Trimming shortened V by 1 base and J by 0 bases, and 7 bases separated the two germline ends. The chain uses TRBV30 and TRBJ2-1; D call uncertain. The sample was peripheral blood. This TCR derives from a woman in her 30s with acute or convalescent COVID-19. The CDR3 loop is CAWSEASSYNEQFF. DNA for the CDR3: TGTGCCTGGAGTGAAGCGAGCTCCTACAATGAGCAGTTCTTC. The entire variable domain, with the rest obtained from reference TRBV30 and TRBJ2-1, is as follows: SQTIHQWPATLVQPVGSPLSLECTVEGTSNPNLYWYRQAAGRGLQLLFYSVGIGQISSEVPQNLSASRPQDRQFILSSKKLLLSDSGFYLCAWSEASSYNEQFFGPGTRLTVL.